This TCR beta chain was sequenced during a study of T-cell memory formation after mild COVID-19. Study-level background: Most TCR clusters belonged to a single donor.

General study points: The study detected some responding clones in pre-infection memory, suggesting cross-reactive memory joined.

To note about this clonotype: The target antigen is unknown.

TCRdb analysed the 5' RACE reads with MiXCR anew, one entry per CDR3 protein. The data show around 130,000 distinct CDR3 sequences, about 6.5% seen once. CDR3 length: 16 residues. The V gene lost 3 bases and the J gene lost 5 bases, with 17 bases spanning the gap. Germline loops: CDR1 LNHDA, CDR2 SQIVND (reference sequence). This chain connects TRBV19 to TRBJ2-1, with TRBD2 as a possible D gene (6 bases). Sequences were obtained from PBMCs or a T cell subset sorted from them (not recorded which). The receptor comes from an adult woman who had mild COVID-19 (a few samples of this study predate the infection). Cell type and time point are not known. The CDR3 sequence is CASSIGIRAGHNEQFF. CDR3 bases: TGTGCCAGTAGTATTGGGATTCGGGCGGGACACAATGAGCAGTTCTTC.